This T cell receptor (gamma chain) was found in a study of Vδ1+ human thymocytes. Sequences come from RNA converted to cDNA by reverse transcription. CDR3 amplicons came from multiplex PCR with pooled V-gene forward and constant-region reverse primers. TCRdb fed the multiplex PCR reads to CATT. This repertoire shows roughly 11,000 gamma-chain clones, around 42% found once; its top ten account for roughly 2%. For this clone: Its antigen remains unknown.

Findings and limits, study-wide: Bulk repertoire data may be misinterpreted because of unexpected Vdelta2 sequences. Unlike peripheral blood Vdelta1+ controls, thymic delta-chain sequences included approximately 20% Vdelta2 and few Vdelta3. TRG sequences recurred across donors, whereas TRD sequences stayed essentially private. Thymic TRG and TRD repertoires appeared highly polyclonal.

The germline V gene encodes CDR1 VTNTFY and CDR2 YDVSTARD (reference sequence). This CDR3 has 17 residues. Losses at the gene ends were 5 bases for V and 0 bases for J; bases not matched to a gene: 16. After alphabeta T cell depletion, CD3+ Vdelta1+ Vdelta2- thymocytes were sorted. The J gene is TRGJ1 or TRGJ2, the V gene TRGV3. This sequence was found in a boy under two years old who had congenital heart surgery. The sequenced material came from Vdelta1+ gamma-delta thymocytes from the thymus. Stated subset: FACS-sorted CD3+ TCRalphabeta- TCRVdelta1+ TCRVdelta2- thymocytes. CDR3 region: CATWANWGVSNYYKKLF. CDR3 DNA sequence: TGTGCCACCTGGGCCAACTGGGGGGTATCGAATTATTATAAGAAACTCTTT.